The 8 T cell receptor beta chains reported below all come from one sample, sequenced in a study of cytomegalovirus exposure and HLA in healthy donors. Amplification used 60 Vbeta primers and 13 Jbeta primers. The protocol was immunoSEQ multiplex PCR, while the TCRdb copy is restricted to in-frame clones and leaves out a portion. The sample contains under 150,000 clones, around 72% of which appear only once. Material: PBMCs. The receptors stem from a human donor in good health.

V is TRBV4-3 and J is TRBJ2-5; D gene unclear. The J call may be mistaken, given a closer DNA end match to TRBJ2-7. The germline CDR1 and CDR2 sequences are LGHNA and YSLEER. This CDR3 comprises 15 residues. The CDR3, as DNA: TGCGCCAGCAGCCAAGTGCTAGGAAGCTCCTACGAGCAGTACTTC. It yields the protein CASSQVLGSSYEQYF.

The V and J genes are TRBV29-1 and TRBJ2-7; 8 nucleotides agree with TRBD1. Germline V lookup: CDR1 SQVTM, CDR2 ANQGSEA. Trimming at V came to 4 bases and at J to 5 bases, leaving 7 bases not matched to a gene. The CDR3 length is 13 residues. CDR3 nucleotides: TGCAGCGTTGGAGGACAGGGTTATAACGAGCAGTACTTC. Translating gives CSVGGQGYNEQYF.

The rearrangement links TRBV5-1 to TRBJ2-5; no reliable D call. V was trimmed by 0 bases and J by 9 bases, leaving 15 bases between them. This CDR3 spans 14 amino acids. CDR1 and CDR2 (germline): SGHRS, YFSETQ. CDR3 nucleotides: TGCGCCAGCAGCTTGGGACTCGACCTTTCGGCCCAGTACTTC. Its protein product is CASSLGLDLSAQYF.

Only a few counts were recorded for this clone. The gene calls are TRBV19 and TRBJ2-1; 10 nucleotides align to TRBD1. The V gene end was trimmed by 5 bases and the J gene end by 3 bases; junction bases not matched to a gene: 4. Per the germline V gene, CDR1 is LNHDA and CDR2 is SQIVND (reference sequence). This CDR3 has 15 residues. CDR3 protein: CASSPTGGGYNEQFF. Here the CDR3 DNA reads TGTGCCAGTAGTCCGACAGGGGGCGGCTACAATGAGCAGTTCTTC.

CDR3 amino acids: CASSLLRGQGAWGYTF. The DNA of the CDR3 is TGCGCCAGCAGCCTCCTTAGGGGACAGGGGGCTTGGGGCTACACCTTC. The chain recombines TRBV4-1 with TRBJ1-2, with 12 bases matching TRBD1. The germline V gene has CDR1 MGHRA and CDR2 YSYEKL. The V segment lost 4 bases and the J segment 8 bases; nucleotides outside the gene matches: 11. This CDR3 has 16 amino acids.

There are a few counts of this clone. The CDR3 region is CSVVSSGLNEQFF. The CDR3 DNA follows: TGCAGCGTTGTTTCGTCGGGGTTAAATGAGCAGTTCTTC. The V gene is TRBV29-1, the J gene TRBJ2-1; tentatively, D is TRBD2 (5 bases). The CDR3 is 13 residues long. V gave up 4 bases and J gave up 7 bases, with 14 bases separating them. Germline CDR1 SQVTM, CDR2 ANQGSEA.

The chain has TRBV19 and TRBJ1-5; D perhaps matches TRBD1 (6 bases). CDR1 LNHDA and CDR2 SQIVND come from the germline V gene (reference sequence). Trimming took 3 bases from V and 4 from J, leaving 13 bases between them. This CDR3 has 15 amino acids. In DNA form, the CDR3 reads TGTGCCAGTAGTATCCGCCCTACAGGGAATCAGCCCCAGCATTTT. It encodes CASSIRPTGNQPQHF.

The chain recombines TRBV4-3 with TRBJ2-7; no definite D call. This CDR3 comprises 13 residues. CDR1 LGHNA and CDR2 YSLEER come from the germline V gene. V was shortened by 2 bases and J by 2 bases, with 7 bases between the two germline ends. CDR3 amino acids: CASSQQLPYEQYF. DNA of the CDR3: TGCGCCAGCAGCCAACAACTCCCCTACGAGCAGTACTTC.